This is a list of T cell receptor beta chains from one sample in a study of radiation and T cells in renal cell carcinoma. TCRdb's copy holds only in-frame clones and misses some; the assay was immunoSEQ multiplex PCR. The sample carries approximately 150,000 clones, around 88% recorded once. The source was blood, collected from a patient whose treatment included radiotherapy and nephrectomy. These TCRs come from a woman aged 45-59 years with renal cell carcinoma. The CDR3 runs from the conserved cysteine through the conserved F or W. D genes are given only for firm matches. Size is omitted from some rows. Given values are once, few, many or a class for expanded clones.

size	D	J	V	CDR3	DNA
NA	NA	TRBJ2-1	TRBV7-6	CASGPLSRATTYNEQFF	TGTGCCAGCGGCCCCCTCTCCCGGGCTACCACTTACAATGAGCAGTTCTTC
NA	TRBD1	TRBJ1-1	TRBV10-3	CAIRADRGREAFF	TGTGCCATCAGGGCTGACAGGGGCCGGGAAGCTTTCTTT
NA	NA	TRBJ2-7	TRBV19	CASSIIPGQSPYEQYF	TGTGCCAGTAGCATCATACCGGGCCAGTCCCCCTACGAGCAGTACTTC
NA	NA	TRBJ1-5	TRBV28	CASKEGSQPQHF	TGTGCCAGCAAGGAGGGGTCTCAGCCCCAGCATTTT
NA	NA	TRBJ1-6	TRBV9	CASSHPVGASSPLHF	TGTGCCAGCAGCCACCCTGTGGGTGCAAGTTCACCCCTCCACTTT
NA	NA	TRBJ2-7	TRBV5-4	CASSFNSKPYEQYF	TGTGCCAGCAGCTTTAACAGTAAACCCTACGAGCAGTACTTC
few	TRBD2	TRBJ2-5	TRBV5-1	CASSLASAGARETQYF	TGCGCCAGCAGCTTGGCCTCGGCGGGAGCCCGGGAGACCCAGTACTTC
NA	NA	TRBJ2-5	TRBV11-2	CASSLEARGETQYF	TGTGCCAGCAGCTTAGAGGCTCGTGGAGAGACCCAGTACTTC
NA	TRBD2	TRBJ2-3	TRBV10-1	CASAVAGAPDTQYF	TGCGCCAGCGCCGTCGCGGGAGCCCCAGATACGCAGTATTTT
NA	TRBD1	TRBJ1-4	TRBV10-2	CASSAGQGIGKLFF	TGCGCCAGCAGTGCGGGACAGGGGATTGGAAAACTGTTTTTT
NA	TRBD1	TRBJ2-2	TRBV23-1	CASSLHDRVGTGELFF	TGCGCCAGCAGTCTTCACGACAGGGTCGGCACCGGGGAGCTGTTTTTT
NA	TRBD2	TRBJ2-1	TRBV13	CASSPMGQTSGGVSSYNEQFF	TGTGCCAGCAGCCCCATGGGCCAAACTAGCGGGGGGGTGAGCTCCTACAATGAGCAGTTCTTC
NA	NA	TRBJ1-3	TRBV11-2	CASSLDPLWDRTGSTIYF	TGTGCCAGCAGCTTGGACCCTTTATGGGACCGGACGGGAAGCACCATATATTTT
NA	NA	TRBJ2-7	TRBV6-7	CASSYFLGVDYEQYF	TGTGCCAGCAGTTACTTTTTAGGCGTCGACTACGAGCAGTACTTC
NA	NA	TRBJ1-3	TRBV5-6	CASSWTGSGNTIYF	TGTGCCAGCAGCTGGACGGGCTCTGGAAACACCATATATTTT
NA	NA	TRBJ1-1	TRBV10-3	CAISESGEGTEAFF	TGTGCCATCAGTGAGTCAGGGGAGGGCACTGAAGCTTTCTTT
NA	TRBD2	TRBJ2-3	TRBV18	CASSPLASGMLDTQYF	TGTGCCAGCTCACCTCTCGCTAGCGGGATGCTGGATACGCAGTATTTT
NA	TRBD2	TRBJ2-1	TRBV19	CASTSALAGNEQFF	TGTGCCAGTACCTCGGCCCTAGCGGGGAATGAGCAGTTCTTC